This entry is about one T cell receptor (beta chain). The antigen is undetermined. This sample stems from a study of T cell repertoires in cytomegalovirus infection. In the study overall: The public TCR beta signatures pointed to both CMV infection and matching HLA type. General study points: Adding up the frequency of public TCR beta families identified people who carried CMV plus the relevant HLA. HLA-C-restricted CMV clonotypes gave the most frequent clonotype in two of eight donors.

This CDR3 comprises 17 residues. V lost 0 bases and J lost 8; bases outside the gene matches: 12. The germline V gene encodes CDR1 SGHNT and CDR2 YENEEA. Via MiXCR, TCRdb re-called the reads, giving one row per CDR3 protein. The sample includes around 490,000 distinct CDR3 sequences, about 30% of them seen just once. Sequences were obtained from PBMCs. This TCR was recovered from a human donor in good health (CMV status not recorded). Some clones in this sample may be carry-over from other donors' samples. The chain has TRBV11-3 and TRBJ2-1, with 8 bases matching TRBD2. As DNA, the CDR3 is TGTGCCAGCAGCTTAGATCCCCGGGGACTAGGTATCCATGAGCAGTTCTTC. This sequence encodes CASSLDPRGLGIHEQFF.